The subject of this entry is one T cell receptor beta chain. The sample is drawn from a study of blood T cell repertoires in COVID-19. As for the study in general: Sample material is recorded as cDNA or gDNA derived from T cells, B-cell-depleted T cells, or PBMCs.

This CDR3 has 14 residues. Per the germline V gene, CDR1 is KGHSH and CDR2 is LQKENI. V was trimmed by 3 bases and J by 6 bases, leaving 15 bases between them. In the authors' workflow: Reference gene primer amplification in the assay estimated nucleated cell counts. The assay was immunoSEQ multiplex PCR, and TCRdb's table has in-frame clones only and misses some. V and J calls and clone size are those listed in that table; D and trimming were worked out from the DNA. The sample has fewer than 200,000 clones, 84% seen once. The TCR was taken from a man aged 40-55 years who had recovered from COVID-19. Sequencing input: peripheral blood. This chain joins TRBV18 and TRBJ2-7; TRBD2 might be the D (6 bases). This chain's CDR3 is CASSPGAQGGEQYF. CDR3 nucleotide sequence: TGTGCCAGCTCACCGGGAGCGCAGGGAGGCGAGCAGTACTTC.